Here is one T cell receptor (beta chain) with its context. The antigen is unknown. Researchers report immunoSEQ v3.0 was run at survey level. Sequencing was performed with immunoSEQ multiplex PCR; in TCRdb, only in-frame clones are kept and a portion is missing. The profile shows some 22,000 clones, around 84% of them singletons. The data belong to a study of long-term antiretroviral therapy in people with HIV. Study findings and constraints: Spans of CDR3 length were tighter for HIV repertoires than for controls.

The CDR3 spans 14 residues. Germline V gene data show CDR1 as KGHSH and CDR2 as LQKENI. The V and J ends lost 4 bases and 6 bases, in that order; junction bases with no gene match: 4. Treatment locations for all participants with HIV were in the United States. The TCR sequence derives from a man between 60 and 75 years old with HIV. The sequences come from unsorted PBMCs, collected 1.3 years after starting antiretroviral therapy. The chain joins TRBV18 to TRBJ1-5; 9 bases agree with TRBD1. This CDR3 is CASSQDRGGQPQHF. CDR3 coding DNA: TGTGCCAGCTCACAGGACAGGGGTGGTCAGCCCCAGCATTTT.